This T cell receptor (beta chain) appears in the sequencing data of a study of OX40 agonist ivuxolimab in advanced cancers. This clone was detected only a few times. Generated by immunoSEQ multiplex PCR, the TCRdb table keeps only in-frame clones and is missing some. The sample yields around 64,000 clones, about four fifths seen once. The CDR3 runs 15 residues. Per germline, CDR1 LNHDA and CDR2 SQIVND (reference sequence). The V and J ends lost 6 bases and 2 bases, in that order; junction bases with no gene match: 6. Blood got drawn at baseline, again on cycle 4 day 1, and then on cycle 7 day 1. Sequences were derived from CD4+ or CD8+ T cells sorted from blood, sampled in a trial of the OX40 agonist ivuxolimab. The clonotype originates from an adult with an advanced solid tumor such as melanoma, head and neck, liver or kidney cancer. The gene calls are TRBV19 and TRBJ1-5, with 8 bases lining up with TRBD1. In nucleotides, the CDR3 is TGTGCCAGTAGGGCGGGACAGGAGGGCAATCAGCCCCAGCATTTT. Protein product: CASRAGQEGNQPQHF.